This TCR beta chain was sequenced during a study of blood T cells in healthy people across ages. For the second PCR, which ran for 7 to 11 cycles, a sample-barcoded 5' primer and a J-beta primer mix were used. TCRdb used MiXCR to reprocess the 5' RACE reads, holding one entry per CDR3 protein. Of about 730,000 distinct CDR3 sequences detected, 43% appear once; the ten largest clones hold 20% to 25%. V was trimmed by 5 bases and J by 1 base, leaving 12 bases between them. Germline V CDR1 and CDR2: SSHAT, FNYEAQ (reference sequence). The CDR3 consists of 14 residues. The receptor was derived from a woman in her fifties or sixties in good health. The chain couples TRBV7-7 to TRBJ2-7; D perhaps matches TRBD1 (6 bases). Sequencing input: blood. The CDR3 reads CASSEAQGSYEQYF. The CDR3 DNA reads as TGTGCCAGCAGCGAGGCACAGGGTTCCTACGAGCAGTACTTC. Filled out from reference TRBV7-7 and TRBJ2-7, the complete variable domain reads GAGVSQSPRYKVTKRGQDVTLRCDPISSHATLYWYQQALGQGPEFLTYFNYEAQPDKSGLPSDRFSAERPEGSISTLTIQRTEQRDSAMYRCASSEAQGSYEQYFGPGTRLTVT.